Listed below are T cell receptor beta chains from one sample, sequenced in a study of spatial heterogeneity in lung cancer. TCRdb reprocessed the 5' RACE reads with MiXCR, giving one entry per CDR3 protein. This table holds 10,000 to 15,000 distinct CDR3 sequences, approximately 3.5% found once. The source material was PBMCs, sampled at surgery. These receptors were obtained from a male donor with early-stage non-small cell lung cancer. Both conserved end residues are part of each CDR3. Each record gives: clone size, J gene, V gene, D gene, CDR3 DNA, CDR3 protein. The D gene is left open where the match is weak. Part of the rows lack a size; the others show once, few, many or a class for expanded clones.

many | TRBJ2-4 | TRBV5-1 | TRBD1 | TGCGCCAGCAGCTTGGGGACAGGAGGAGACAAAAACATTCAGTACTTC | CASSLGTGGDKNIQYF
many | TRBJ2-7 | TRBV11-2 | . | TGTGCCAGCAGCTTAGCAGGCGTGATGCGCGGCGAGCAGTACTTC | CASSLAGVMRGEQYF
medium-sized | TRBJ2-5 | TRBV28 | . | TGTGCCAGCAGCTCGCAAGAGACCCAGTACTTC | CASSSQETQYF
many | TRBJ2-7 | TRBV20-1 | TRBD1 | TGCAGTGCTAGGCAGGACAGGGGGTTACTCGACGAGCAGTACTTC | CSARQDRGLLDEQYF
many | TRBJ2-1 | TRBV6-2/TRBV6-3 | . | TGTGCCAGCAGTTACTCCTTTGAGCAGTTCTTC | CASSYSFEQFF
many | TRBJ2-5 | TRBV27 | TRBD1 | TGTGCCAGCAGTACCCGACAGGGTGAAGAGACCCAGTACTTC | CASSTRQGEETQYF
many | TRBJ1-6 | TRBV5-1 | . | TGCGCCAGCAGCTTGCAGGGTATGGGATCACCCCTCCACTTT | CASSLQGMGSPLHF
many | TRBJ2-1 | TRBV12-3/TRBV12-4 | . | TGTGCCAGCAGTCCGCGACCCCGGGATGAGCAGTTCTTC | CASSPRPRDEQFF
many | TRBJ2-5 | TRBV6-2/TRBV6-3 | TRBD2 | TGTGCCAGCAGTACCTTAGCGGGAGGGCTAGAGACCCAGTACTTC | CASSTLAGGLETQYF
many | TRBJ2-1 | TRBV4-2 | . | TGTGCCAGCAGCCAGGCTAGGTTAACAAGCGACAATGAGCAGTTCTTC | CASSQARLTSDNEQFF
. | TRBJ2-2 | TRBV20-1 | . | TGCAGTGCTTTAGGGGGGTTTCGGACTCGGGAGCTGTTTTTT | CSALGGFRTRELFF
many | TRBJ2-7 | TRBV7-2 | . | TGTGCCAGCAGCTTACGCCGACAGGTCTACGAGCAGTACTTC | CASSLRRQVYEQYF
many | TRBJ2-5 | TRBV23-1 | . | TGCGCCAGCAGTCAAAGGCCGGCGGGGAAAACTCATCCGTACCAAGAGACCCAGTACTTC | CASSQRPAGKTHPYQETQYF
many | TRBJ1-1 | TRBV6-2/TRBV6-3 | . | TGTGCCAGCAGTTATCGCGGGGATCTCAACACTGAAGCTTTCTTT | CASSYRGDLNTEAFF
few | TRBJ1-3 | TRBV6-1 | . | TGTGCCAGCAGTGAAGCGGGTCAGGAAAACACCATATATTTT | CASSEAGQENTIYF
many | TRBJ1-1 | TRBV29-1 | TRBD1 | TGCAGCGTCGAGGACAGGGGGCTAACTGAAGCTTTCTTT | CSVEDRGLTEAFF
many | TRBJ2-1 | TRBV6-5 | TRBD2 | TGTGCCAGCAGTCGAGGACTAGCGGGAATTAATGAGCAGTTCTTC | CASSRGLAGINEQFF
many | TRBJ1-5 | TRBV7-9 | . | TGTGCCAGCAGCTTAGTTCAAGAGCCCCAGCATTTT | CASSLVQEPQHF
many | TRBJ2-2 | TRBV28 | . | TGTGCCAGCAGTCCCGGACGGACCGGGGAGCTGTTTTTT | CASSPGRTGELFF
. | TRBJ2-2 | TRBV9 | . | TGTGCCAGCAGCCCTTTTGAGGGGTCGAACACCGGGGAGCTGTTTTTT | CASSPFEGSNTGELFF
few | TRBJ1-2 | TRBV5-4 | TRBD1 | TGTGCCAGCAGCCCGGGACAGGGGGACTATGGCTACACCTTC | CASSPGQGDYGYTF
many | TRBJ2-5 | TRBV6-6 | . | TGTGCCAGCACCACGGACGGACGCGAAGAGACCCAGTACTTC | CASTTDGREETQYF
many | TRBJ1-6 | TRBV5-1 | TRBD1 | TGCGCCAGCAGCCCGGGGACAGCAACTTCACCCCTCCACTTT | CASSPGTATSPLHF
many | TRBJ2-7 | TRBV6-6 | . | TGTGCCAGCAGTCCACCGACGGTCTACGAGCAGTACTTC | CASSPPTVYEQYF
few | TRBJ2-2 | TRBV2 | . | TGTGCCAGCAGTGAAGCGGAAAACACCGGGGAGCTGTTTTTT | CASSEAENTGELFF
many | TRBJ2-4 | TRBV18 | . | TGTGCCAGCTCACCAGGGGCCAAAAACATTCAGTACTTC | CASSPGAKNIQYF
many | TRBJ2-1 | TRBV20-1 | . | TGCAGTGCTCTAGCGGAGACAGGCAATGAGCAGTTCTTC | CSALAETGNEQFF
many | TRBJ2-7 | TRBV10-2 | TRBD1 | TGCGCCAGCAGCGGGACAGGGGCTAACGAGCAGTACTTC | CASSGTGANEQYF
large | TRBJ2-3 | TRBV28 | . | TGTGCCTGTCACGGGGGAACCACAGATACGCAGTATTTT | CACHGGTTDTQYF
many | TRBJ2-3 | TRBV12-3/TRBV12-4 | . | TGTGCCAGCAGTCTGGGGGGTACGCAGTATTTT | CASSLGGTQYF
. | TRBJ2-3 | TRBV29-1 | . | TGCAGCGTTGAAGGTCTGGTAGATACGCAGTATTTT | CSVEGLVDTQYF
many | TRBJ1-2 | TRBV19 | . | TGTGCCAGTAGTATCGACAGCTACTATGGCTACACCTTC | CASSIDSYYGYTF
. | TRBJ2-7 | TRBV12-3/TRBV12-4 | . | TGTGCCAGCTCACTGGGGCATGCGGCCTACGAGCAGTACTTC | CASSLGHAAYEQYF
many | TRBJ2-3 | TRBV15 | . | TGTGCCACCAGCAGTACAATCCGGGACACCCGTGGGGATACGCAGTATTTT | CATSSTIRDTRGDTQYF
many | TRBJ2-1 | TRBV20-1 | . | TGCAGTGCTAGAGAGTCGTGGGAGTCGTACAATGAGCAGTTCTTC | CSARESWESYNEQFF
many | TRBJ2-2 | TRBV27 | TRBD1 | TGTGCCAGCAGTTCCTACAGGGGGACACCCGGGGAGCTGTTTTTT | CASSSYRGTPGELFF
many | TRBJ1-2 | TRBV28 | TRBD1 | TGTGCCAGCAGTAATCCGGGACAGGGGGCTTATGGCTACACCTTC | CASSNPGQGAYGYTF
many | TRBJ2-1 | TRBV9 | . | TGTGCCAGCAACGGGGGCGGCTCCTACAATGAGCAGTTCTTC | CASNGGGSYNEQFF
many | TRBJ2-1 | TRBV19 | . | TGTGCCAGTAGTATCGTAAGCTCCTACAATGAGCAGTTCTTC | CASSIVSSYNEQFF
many | TRBJ1-3 | TRBV4-3 | . | TGCGCCAGCAGCCAAGACCTCGGTCCAGCACACACCATATATTTT | CASSQDLGPAHTIYF
many | TRBJ2-3 | TRBV11-2 | . | TGTGCCAGCAGCGTAGTCGGCCGTACAAGGGGCACAGATACGCAGTATTTT | CASSVVGRTRGTDTQYF
many | TRBJ2-3 | TRBV27 | . | TGTGCCAGCAGTTTAAAGCTAGATACGCAGTATTTT | CASSLKLDTQYF
many | TRBJ2-7 | TRBV9 | . | TGTGCCAGCAGCCCCTCCCCGAGCTCCTACGAGCAGTACTTC | CASSPSPSSYEQYF
many | TRBJ2-6 | TRBV28 | . | TGTGCCAGCAGCCTCGGGGGCAGGGTAGGGGCTGGGGCCAACGTCCTGACTTTC | CASSLGGRVGAGANVLTF
many | TRBJ1-5 | TRBV18 | . | TGTGCCAGCTCACCGGCGATGGATCAGCCCCAGCATTTT | CASSPAMDQPQHF
many | TRBJ2-1 | TRBV6-2/TRBV6-3 | . | TGTGCCAGCGGGCTGTTCGGCGGGGCCTACAATGAGCAGTTCTTC | CASGLFGGAYNEQFF
many | TRBJ2-1 | TRBV20-1 | . | TGCAGTGCTAGAGCCTTCCTAGCCTCCTGGGGTGAGCAGTTCTTC | CSARAFLASWGEQFF
many | TRBJ1-5 | TRBV20-1 | . | TGCAGTGCTACCCGACAGGCCAATCAGCCCCAGCATTTT | CSATRQANQPQHF
many | TRBJ1-1 | TRBV5-1 | . | TGCGCCAGCAGCCCCTACGGGCAGACTGAAGCTTTCTTT | CASSPYGQTEAFF
many | TRBJ2-5 | TRBV7-9 | . | TGTGCCAGCAGCCCAGCGGGTCGGACCCAGTACTTC | CASSPAGRTQYF
many | TRBJ2-2 | TRBV5-1 | TRBD1 | TGCGCCAGCAGCGGCCGGACAGGGGCAGACGGGGAGCTGTTTTTT | CASSGRTGADGELFF
many | TRBJ2-7 | TRBV11-2 | . | TGTGCCAGCAGCTTAGAGCCAGCGGGCCTGGCCGAGCAGTACTTC | CASSLEPAGLAEQYF
many | TRBJ1-2 | TRBV20-1 | . | TGCAGTGCCCGGGACCGATCTAACTATGGCTACACCTTC | CSARDRSNYGYTF
many | TRBJ2-7 | TRBV7-9 | TRBD1 | TGTGCCAGCAGCTTAGATGCAGGGGGCTACTACGAGCAGTACTTC | CASSLDAGGYYEQYF
many | TRBJ2-3 | TRBV5-1 | . | TGCGCCAGCAGCTTGGGGCCTCGGAGCACAGATACGCAGTATTTT | CASSLGPRSTDTQYF